This is a list of T cell receptor beta chains from one sample in a study of persistence of HIV-infected CD4 T cells. Antigen specificity for these receptors is unknown. Using immunoSEQ multiplex PCR, the repertoire was profiled, and TCRdb retains in-frame clones only, with some absent. This sample carries tens of thousands of clones, approximately 80% of them seen once, and the ten largest clones take less than 2%. This sample comprised CD4+ T cells sorted from PBMCs after roughly 18-hour stimulation, obtained from a patient who received antiretroviral therapy. The receptors derive from an adult man with HIV who was CMV-seropositive. The CDR3 runs from the conserved cysteine through the conserved F or W. D genes are given only for firm matches. Clone size is shown for a subset of rows, as once, few, many or a class of expanded clone.

V gene: TRBV5-6
clone size: .
J gene: TRBJ1-1
D gene: TRBD1
CDR3 DNA: TGTGCCAGCAGCTTCCGGGACAGGACCGAAGCTTTCTTT
CDR3 protein: CASSFRDRTEAFF

V gene: TRBV6-4
clone size: .
J gene: TRBJ1-5
D gene: .
CDR3 DNA: TGTGCCAGCAGTCTTGACATCAATCAGCCCCAGCATTTT
CDR3 protein: CASSLDINQPQHF

V gene: TRBV27
clone size: few
J gene: TRBJ1-5
D gene: .
CDR3 DNA: TGTGCCAGCAGTTTTCGGGGAGGGAATTATCAGCCCCAGCATTTT
CDR3 protein: CASSFRGGNYQPQHF

V gene: TRBV6-1
clone size: .
J gene: TRBJ2-4
D gene: TRBD1
CDR3 DNA: TGTGCCAGCAGTGAAGCGGCAACAGGGGGCTTAAACATTCAGTACTTC
CDR3 protein: CASSEAATGGLNIQYF

V gene: TRBV6-5
clone size: .
J gene: TRBJ2-4
D gene: .
CDR3 DNA: TGTGCCAGCAGTCTCCCGGGGACAAAAAACATTCAGTACTTC
CDR3 protein: CASSLPGTKNIQYF

V gene: TRBV3-1/TRBV3-2
clone size: once
J gene: TRBJ2-1
D gene: .
CDR3 DNA: TGTGCCAGCAGCCCGGGGGCGGGGGTGGCCAATGAGCAGTTCTTC
CDR3 protein: CASSPGAGVANEQFF

V gene: TRBV6-5
clone size: few
J gene: TRBJ1-1
D gene: .
CDR3 DNA: TGTGCCAGCAGTTACCGACAGTTCATGAACACTGAAGCTTTCTTT
CDR3 protein: CASSYRQFMNTEAFF

V gene: TRBV18
clone size: once
J gene: TRBJ1-5
D gene: .
CDR3 DNA: TGTGCCAGCTCACGGGAATTCCATGGCAATCAGCCCCAGCATTTT
CDR3 protein: CASSREFHGNQPQHF

V gene: TRBV19
clone size: .
J gene: TRBJ1-3
D gene: .
CDR3 DNA: TGTGCCAGTAGTATAGGCAGGGCCTCTGGAAACACCATATATTTT
CDR3 protein: CASSIGRASGNTIYF

V gene: TRBV18
clone size: .
J gene: TRBJ1-1
D gene: TRBD1
CDR3 DNA: TGTGCCAGCTCACGAATCGTCCGGACAGGGGGGACTGAAGCTTTCTTT
CDR3 protein: CASSRIVRTGGTEAFF

V gene: TRBV19
clone size: .
J gene: TRBJ2-1
D gene: TRBD2
CDR3 DNA: TGTGCCAGTAGTATAGCGGGACTAGCGGGGAACAATGAGCAGTTCTTC
CDR3 protein: CASSIAGLAGNNEQFF

V gene: TRBV7-2
clone size: .
J gene: TRBJ2-3
D gene: .
CDR3 DNA: TGTGCCAGCAGCTTTAAGGCGAGCACAGATACGCAGTATTTT
CDR3 protein: CASSFKASTDTQYF

V gene: TRBV23-1
clone size: .
J gene: TRBJ1-3
D gene: .
CDR3 DNA: TGCGCCAGCAATCCCCAGGGACTCTCTGGAAACACCATATATTTT
CDR3 protein: CASNPQGLSGNTIYF

V gene: TRBV7-9
clone size: .
J gene: TRBJ1-2
D gene: .
CDR3 DNA: TGTGCCAGCAGCTCCTGGACCAGCCGGGACCTCCCAGGAGGCTACACCTTC
CDR3 protein: CASSSWTSRDLPGGYTF

V gene: TRBV7-3
clone size: .
J gene: TRBJ2-3
D gene: TRBD1
CDR3 DNA: TGTGCCAGCAGCTTGACAGGGGGGGCAGATACGCAGTATTTT
CDR3 protein: CASSLTGGADTQYF

V gene: TRBV10-3
clone size: once
J gene: TRBJ2-7
D gene: TRBD2
CDR3 DNA: TGTGCCATCAGTGGATCTCCGGGGACGCTCCAAGTGTCAGGCACTAGCGGGGGAAACGAGCAGTACTTC
CDR3 protein: CAISGSPGTLQVSGTSGGNEQYF

V gene: TRBV29-1
clone size: .
J gene: TRBJ1-5
D gene: .
CDR3 DNA: TGCAGCGTTGCGGCAGGGCGGGATCAGCCCCAGCATTTT
CDR3 protein: CSVAAGRDQPQHF

V gene: TRBV4-1
clone size: .
J gene: TRBJ2-3
D gene: .
CDR3 DNA: TGCGCCAGCAGCCATCCCAGGAAGGATACGCAGTATTTT
CDR3 protein: CASSHPRKDTQYF

V gene: TRBV6-5
clone size: once
J gene: TRBJ2-1
D gene: TRBD1
CDR3 DNA: TGTGCCAGCAGTTACACCGACAGGGGCTCCTACAATGAGCAGTTCTTC
CDR3 protein: CASSYTDRGSYNEQFF

V gene: TRBV6-5
clone size: .
J gene: TRBJ1-2
D gene: .
CDR3 DNA: TGTGCCAGCAGTTCCCCCCGTGGCTCGGGTGGCTACACCTTC
CDR3 protein: CASSSPRGSGGYTF

V gene: TRBV10-1
clone size: .
J gene: TRBJ1-4
D gene: .
CDR3 DNA: TGCGCCAGCACCCGCGCCGGTCCCTTTAATGAAAAACTGTTTTTT
CDR3 protein: CASTRAGPFNEKLFF

V gene: TRBV10-3
clone size: once
J gene: TRBJ2-7
D gene: .
CDR3 DNA: TGTGCCATCAGTGAGCGGCAGGATTTATCCTACGAGCAGTACTTC
CDR3 protein: CAISERQDLSYEQYF

V gene: TRBV3-1/TRBV3-2
clone size: .
J gene: TRBJ1-2
D gene: TRBD1
CDR3 DNA: TGTGCCAGCAGCCTCGGGACAGGGAGATATGGCTACACCTTC
CDR3 protein: CASSLGTGRYGYTF

V gene: TRBV2
clone size: .
J gene: TRBJ2-3
D gene: TRBD1
CDR3 DNA: TGTGCCAGCACTCTGGGGAGGGACAGGGGGTTAGATACGCAGTATTTT
CDR3 protein: CASTLGRDRGLDTQYF